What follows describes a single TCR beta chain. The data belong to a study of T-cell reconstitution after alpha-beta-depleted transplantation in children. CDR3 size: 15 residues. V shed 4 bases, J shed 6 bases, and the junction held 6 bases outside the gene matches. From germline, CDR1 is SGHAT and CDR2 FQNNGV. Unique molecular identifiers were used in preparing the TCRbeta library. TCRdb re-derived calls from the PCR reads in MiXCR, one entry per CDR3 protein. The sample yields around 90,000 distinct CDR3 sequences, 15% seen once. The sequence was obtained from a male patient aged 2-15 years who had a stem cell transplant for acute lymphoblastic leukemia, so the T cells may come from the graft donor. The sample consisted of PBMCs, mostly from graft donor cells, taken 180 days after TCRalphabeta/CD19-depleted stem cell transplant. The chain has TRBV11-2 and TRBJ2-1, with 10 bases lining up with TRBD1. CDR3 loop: CASSSLGTGVNEQFF. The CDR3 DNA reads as TGTGCCAGCAGCTCCCTCGGGACAGGGGTCAATGAGCAGTTCTTC.